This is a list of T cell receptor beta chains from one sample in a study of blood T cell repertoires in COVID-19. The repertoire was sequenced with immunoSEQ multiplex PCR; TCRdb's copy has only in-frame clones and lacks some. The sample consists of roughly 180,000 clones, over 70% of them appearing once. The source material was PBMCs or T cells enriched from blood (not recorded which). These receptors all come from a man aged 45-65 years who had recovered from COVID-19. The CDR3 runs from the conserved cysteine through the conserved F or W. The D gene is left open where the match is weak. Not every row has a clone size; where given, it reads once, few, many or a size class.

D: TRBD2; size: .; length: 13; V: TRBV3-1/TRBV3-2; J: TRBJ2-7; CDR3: CASSTSGSYEQYF; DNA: TGTGCCAGCTCTACTAGCGGCTCCTACGAGCAGTACTTC
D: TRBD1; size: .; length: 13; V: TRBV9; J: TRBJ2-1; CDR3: CASSVTGGDEQFF; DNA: TGTGCCAGCAGCGTCACAGGGGGCGATGAGCAGTTCTTC
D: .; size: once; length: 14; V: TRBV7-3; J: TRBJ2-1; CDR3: CASSPGYGYNEQFF; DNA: TGTGCCAGCAGCCCAGGCTACGGCTACAATGAGCAGTTCTTC
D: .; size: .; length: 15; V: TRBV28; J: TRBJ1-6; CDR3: CASRLPAGDNSPLHF; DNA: TGTGCCAGCAGACTCCCCGCAGGGGATAATTCACCCCTCCACTTT
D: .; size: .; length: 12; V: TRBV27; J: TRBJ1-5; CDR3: CASREGSQPQHF; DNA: TGTGCCAGCCGAGAGGGTAGTCAGCCCCAGCATTTT
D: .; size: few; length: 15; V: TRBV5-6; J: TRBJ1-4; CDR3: CASRETGGANEKLFF; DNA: TGTGCCAGCAGGGAGACCGGGGGGGCTAATGAAAAACTGTTTTTT
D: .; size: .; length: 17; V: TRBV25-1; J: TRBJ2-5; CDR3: CASSEGLGSLSQETQYF; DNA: TGTGCCAGCAGTGAGGGACTTGGGTCACTTAGCCAAGAGACCCAGTACTTC
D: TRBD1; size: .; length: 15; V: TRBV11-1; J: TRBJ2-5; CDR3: CASSPGQGQQETQYF; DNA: TGTGCCAGCAGCCCGGGACAGGGGCAACAAGAGACCCAGTACTTC
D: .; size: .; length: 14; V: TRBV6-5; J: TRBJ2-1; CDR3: CASRTGLIDNEQFF; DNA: TGTGCCAGCAGGACGGGACTCATTGACAATGAGCAGTTCTTC
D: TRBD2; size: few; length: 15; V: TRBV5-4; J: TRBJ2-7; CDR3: CASSYGLAGSYEQYF; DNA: TGTGCCAGCAGCTACGGACTAGCGGGGTCCTACGAGCAGTACTTC
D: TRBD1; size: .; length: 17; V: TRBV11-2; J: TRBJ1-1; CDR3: CASSLGRDRGRNTEAFF; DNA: TGTGCCAGCAGCTTAGGGCGGGACAGGGGGAGGAACACTGAAGCTTTCTTT
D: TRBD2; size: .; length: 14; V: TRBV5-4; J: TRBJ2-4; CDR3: CASSLGRGGDIQYF; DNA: TGTGCCAGCAGCTTGGGGCGGGGAGGGGACATTCAGTACTTC
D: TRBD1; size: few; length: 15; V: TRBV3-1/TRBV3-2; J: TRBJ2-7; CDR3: CASSQIGTELYEQYF; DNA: TGTGCCAGCAGCCAAATCGGGACAGAACTTTACGAGCAGTACTTC
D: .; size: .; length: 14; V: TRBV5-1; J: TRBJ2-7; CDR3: CASSLNLDSYEQYF; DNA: TGCGCCAGCAGCTTGAACCTGGACAGCTACGAGCAGTACTTC
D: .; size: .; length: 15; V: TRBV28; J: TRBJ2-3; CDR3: CASSGTGEGTDTQYF; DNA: TGTGCCAGCAGTGGAACAGGGGAGGGCACAGATACGCAGTATTTT
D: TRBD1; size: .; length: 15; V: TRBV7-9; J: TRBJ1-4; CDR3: CASSLTGATNEKLFF; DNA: TGTGCCAGCAGCCTTACAGGGGCAACTAATGAAAAACTGTTTTTT
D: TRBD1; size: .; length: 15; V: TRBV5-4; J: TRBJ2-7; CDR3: CASSSRSGGSYEQYF; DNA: TGTGCCAGCAGCTCGCGATCAGGGGGATCCTACGAGCAGTACTTC
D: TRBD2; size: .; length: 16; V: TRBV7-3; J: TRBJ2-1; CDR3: CASSPLTSGGAGEQFF; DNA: TGTGCCAGCAGCCCGTTAACTAGCGGGGGGGCCGGTGAGCAGTTCTTC
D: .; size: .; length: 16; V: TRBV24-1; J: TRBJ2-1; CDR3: CATSDLQVGGGNEQFF; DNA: TGTGCCACCAGTGATTTGCAGGTCGGCGGAGGCAATGAGCAGTTCTTC
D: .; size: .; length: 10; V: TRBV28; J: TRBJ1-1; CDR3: CAIMNTEAFF; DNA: TGTGCCATCATGAACACTGAAGCTTTCTTT
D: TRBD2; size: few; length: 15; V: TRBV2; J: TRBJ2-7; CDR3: CASSEVGTSGYEQYF; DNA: TGTGCCAGCAGTGAAGTGGGGACTAGCGGTTACGAGCAGTACTTC
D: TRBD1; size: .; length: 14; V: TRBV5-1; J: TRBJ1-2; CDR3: CASSLDGTGRGYTF; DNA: TGCGCCAGCAGCTTGGATGGGACAGGGAGAGGCTACACCTTC
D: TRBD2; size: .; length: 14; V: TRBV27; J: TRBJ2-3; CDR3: CASSSLAPTDTQYF; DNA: TGTGCCAGCAGTTCACTAGCGCCTACAGATACGCAGTATTTT
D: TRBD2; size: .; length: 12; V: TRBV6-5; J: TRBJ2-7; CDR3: CATQTSPYEQYF; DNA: TGTGCCACGCAGACTAGCCCGTACGAGCAGTACTTC